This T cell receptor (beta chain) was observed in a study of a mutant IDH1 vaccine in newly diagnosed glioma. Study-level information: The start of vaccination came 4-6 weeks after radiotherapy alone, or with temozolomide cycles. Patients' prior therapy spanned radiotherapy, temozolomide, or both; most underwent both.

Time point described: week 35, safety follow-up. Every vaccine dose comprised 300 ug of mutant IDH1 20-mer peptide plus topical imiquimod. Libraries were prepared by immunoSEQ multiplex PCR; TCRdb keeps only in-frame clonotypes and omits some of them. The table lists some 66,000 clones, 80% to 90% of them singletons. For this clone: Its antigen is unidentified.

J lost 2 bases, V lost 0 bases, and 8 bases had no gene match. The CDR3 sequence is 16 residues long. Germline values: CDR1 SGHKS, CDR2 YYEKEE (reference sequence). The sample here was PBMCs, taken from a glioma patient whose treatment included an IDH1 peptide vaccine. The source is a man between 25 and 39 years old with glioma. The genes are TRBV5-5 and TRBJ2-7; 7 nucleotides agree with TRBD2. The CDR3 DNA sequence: TGTGCCAGCAGCTTGGGTGGCGGGGGACCAACCTACGAGCAGTACTTC. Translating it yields CASSLGGGGPTYEQYF.